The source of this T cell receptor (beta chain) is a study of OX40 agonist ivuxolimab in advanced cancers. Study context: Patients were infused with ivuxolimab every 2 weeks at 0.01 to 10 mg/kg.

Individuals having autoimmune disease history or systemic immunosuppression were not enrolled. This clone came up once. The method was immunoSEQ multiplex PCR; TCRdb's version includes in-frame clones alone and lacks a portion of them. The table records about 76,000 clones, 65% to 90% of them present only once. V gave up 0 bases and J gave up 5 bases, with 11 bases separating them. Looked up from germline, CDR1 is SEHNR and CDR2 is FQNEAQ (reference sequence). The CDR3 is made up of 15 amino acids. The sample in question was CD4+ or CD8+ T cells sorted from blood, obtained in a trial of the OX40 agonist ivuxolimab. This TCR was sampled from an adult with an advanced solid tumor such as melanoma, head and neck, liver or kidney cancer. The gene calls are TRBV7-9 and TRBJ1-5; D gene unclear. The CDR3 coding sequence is TGTGCCAGCAGCTTAGCTGCCGGTTCCGATCAGCCCCAGCATTTT. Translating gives CASSLAAGSDQPQHF.